Sequencing of this TCR beta chain was carried out in a study of cytomegalovirus exposure and HLA in healthy donors. Study-wide findings and caveats: Immune exposure data for these donors was limited to CMV serostatus. Productive rates of about 87% or about 30% were seen for most TCR beta V segments in an earlier analysis. TCR beta V- and J-gene trimming was later associated with a missense DCLRE1C variant.

The V end lost 0 bases, the J end lost 8 bases, and 4 bases lay between the germline ends. This CDR3 spans 11 amino acids. CDR1 LNHNV and CDR2 YYDKDF come from the germline V gene (reference sequence). At collection, donors were nominally healthy, but unrecorded immune exposures were probable. Use of 60 Vbeta and 13 Jbeta primers characterized the PCR. Produced via immunoSEQ multiplex PCR; TCRdb's table is partial and in-frame only. Found here are approximately 100,000 clones, about 70% of them singletons; the top ten hold 2.6%. Points on this clone: Its matching antigen is unknown. Other DNA sequences from this sample encode an identical CDR3 as well.

Sequencing used PBMCs. The V gene is TRBV15, the J gene TRBJ1-1; the D is unclear. The TCR originated in a man aged 50 or older in good health and CMV-seropositive. Written as DNA, the CDR3 is TGTGCCACCAGCAGAGAACTCGAAGCTTTCTTT. Amino acids: CATSRELEAFF.